The 25 T cell receptor beta chains below come from one sample, sequenced in a study of T cell responses to AZD1222 COVID-19 vaccine. Sequenced by immunoSEQ multiplex PCR; TCRdb stores in-frame clones only, minus some. The data contain about 120,000 clones, approximately 86% of them singletons. Material: peripheral blood, obtained 28 days after the second AZD1222 dose. Receptors were obtained from an adult who received the AZD1222 COVID-19 vaccine.

This clone showed up just once. The chain has TRBV5-1 and TRBJ1-1; D perhaps matches TRBD1 (5 bases). This CDR3 region has 15 residues. In germline, CDR1 is SGHRS, CDR2 YFSETQ. V lost 4 bases and J lost 0, with 13 bases in between. The DNA for the CDR3 is TGCGCCAGCAGCCCGGGGGGGTGGATGAACACTGAAGCTTTCTTT. Residues: CASSPGGWMNTEAFF. The whole variable domain, filled in from reference TRBV5-1 and TRBJ1-1, reads KAGVTQTPRYLIKTRGQQVTLSCSPISGHRSVSWYQQTPGQGLQFLFEYFSETQRNKGNFPGRFSGRQFSNSRSEMNVSTLELGDSALYLCASSPGGWMNTEAFFGQGTRLTVV.

The rearrangement links TRBV7-2 to TRBJ1-2; TRBD1 matches at 9 bases. The CDR3 sequence is 13 residues long. Trimming removed 5 bases from V and 7 bases from J; junction bases left unmatched: 5. From germline, CDR1 is SGHTA and CDR2 FQGNSA. DNA of the CDR3: TGTGCCAGCAGCCAGGACAGGGGAGGTGGCTACACCTTC. This sequence encodes CASSQDRGGGYTF.

V usage is TRBV10-2 and J usage is TRBJ2-1; 10 nucleotides align to TRBD2. This CDR3 is built from 14 residues. Unmatched junction bases numbered 8, after V lost 6 bases and J lost 9 bases. CDR1 and CDR2 from the germline V gene are WSHSY and SAAADI. The CDR3 DNA follows: TGCGCCAGCAGGGGAGCGGGGGGGCATTCTGAGCAGTTCTTC. It translates to CASRGAGGHSEQFF.

This clone has a handful of counts. The chain couples TRBV9 to TRBJ1-5; 10 bases are a match to TRBD1. Germline CDR1 and CDR2: SGDLS and YYNGEE. V gave up 2 bases and J gave up 0 bases; unmatched junction bases: 8. CDR3 length: 18 residues. CDR3 DNA: TGTGCCAGCAGCGTCGGACAGGGGGGACGATATAGCAATCAGCCCCAGCATTTT. Amino acids: CASSVGQGGRYSNQPQHF. The variable domain in full, with the rest retrieved from reference TRBV9 and TRBJ1-5, is DSGVTQTPKHLITATGQRVTLRCSPRSGDLSVYWYQQSLDQGLQFLIQYYNGEERAKGNILERFSAQQFPDLHSELNLSSLELGDSALYFCASSVGQGGRYSNQPQHFGDGTRLSIL.

This chain uses TRBV6-5 with TRBJ1-2, with D maybe TRBD1 (5 bases). The germline V and J ends were trimmed by 4 bases and 5 bases, with 11 bases remaining between them. Germline V gene data show CDR1 as MNHEY and CDR2 as SVGAGI. The CDR3 sequence is 13 residues long. The CDR3 reads CASSFVRAYGYTF. CDR3 in DNA: TGTGCCAGCAGTTTCGTCAGGGCTTATGGCTACACCTTC.

This clone was counted a few times. V and J are TRBV19 and TRBJ1-6; perhaps TRBD1 as D (5 bases). The V end lost 6 bases, the J end lost 3 bases, and 18 bases lay between the germline ends. There are 17 residues in the CDR3. In germline, CDR1 is LNHDA, CDR2 SQIVND (reference sequence). CDR3 nucleotide sequence: TGTGCCAGTAGGGATACAGGACGAACGGACTATAATTCACCCCTCCACTTT. This codes for CASRDTGRTDYNSPLHF.

J is TRBJ2-5 and V is TRBV19; TRBD1 aligns across 9 bases. The CDR3 consists of 17 residues. Germline CDR1 LNHDA, CDR2 SQIVND (reference sequence). After removal of 4 bases from V and 4 bases from J, the junction contained 13 bases not matched to a gene. The CDR3 is CASSRDGPGQGLETQYF. CDR3 in DNA: TGTGCCAGTAGTAGAGACGGCCCTGGACAGGGGTTAGAGACCCAGTACTTC. The full variable domain, rest sourced from reference TRBV19 and TRBJ2-5, is DGGITQSPKYLFRKEGQNVTLSCEQNLNHDAMYWYRQDPGQGLRLIYYSQIVNDFQKGDIAEGYSVSREKKESFPLTVTSAQKNPTAFYLCASSRDGPGQGLETQYFGPGTRLLVL.

This clone is a singleton in its sample. This sequence joins TRBV5-5 and TRBJ2-5; 8 nucleotides align to TRBD2. The ends lost 4 bases at V and 0 bases at J; junction bases unmatched: 8. Germline CDR1 SGHKS, CDR2 YYEKEE (reference sequence). The CDR3 spans 16 residues. CDR3 protein: CASSPGVAGYQETQYF. CDR3 nucleotide sequence: TGTGCCAGCAGCCCCGGGGTAGCGGGGTACCAAGAGACCCAGTACTTC.

The chain combines TRBV6-4 with TRBJ2-7; tentatively, D is TRBD1 (5 bases). This CDR3 comprises 12 residues. Germline V CDR1 and CDR2: MRHNA, SNTAGT. The V and J ends lost 11 bases and 0 bases respectively, with 11 bases between them. CDR3: CAVGRGSYEQYF. For the CDR3, the DNA is TGTGCCGTTGGAAGGGGCTCCTACGAGCAGTACTTC.

This chain uses TRBV6-2 or TRBV6-3 with TRBJ1-1; possible D gene TRBD1, 5 bases. This CDR3 contains 15 residues. The germline V gene encodes CDR1 MNHEY and CDR2 SVGEGT. Trimming removed 4 bases at V and 4 bases at J, with 16 bases between. Here the CDR3 reads CASSSWAGRGTEAFF. The CDR3 DNA follows: TGTGCCAGCAGTTCGTGGGCAGGGCGTGGCACTGAAGCTTTCTTT.

Here the CDR3 DNA reads TGCGCCAGCAGCCCTAGGACAGGGGATAACTATGGCTACACCTTC. This encodes CASSPRTGDNYGYTF. V gene TRBV4-3 combines with J gene TRBJ1-2; 9 bases align to TRBD1. Germline assignment: CDR1 LGHNA and CDR2 YSLEER. This CDR3 has 15 amino acids. V was clipped by 4 bases and J by 1 base; unmatched bases: 4.

This sequence joins TRBV19 and TRBJ2-4; D is possibly TRBD2 (6 bases). There are 16 residues in the CDR3. In germline, CDR1 is LNHDA, CDR2 SQIVND (reference sequence). The V end was cut by 5 bases, the J end by 0 bases, with 14 bases between. CDR3 sequence: CASSGGDLIAKNIQYF. CDR3 sequence (DNA): TGTGCCAGTAGTGGAGGGGACCTTATAGCCAAAAACATTCAGTACTTC.

J is TRBJ1-1 and V is TRBV5-3; no reliable D call. TRBV5-3 is an ORF, with its function uncertain. The CDR3 spans 10 residues. The V and J ends lost 4 bases and 8 bases respectively, with 6 bases between them. The CDR3 DNA reads as TGTGCCAGAAGCCCCAACGAAGCTTTCTTT. Its translation: CARSPNEAFF.

V and J are TRBV2 and TRBJ1-5; 7 bases are shared with TRBD1. Germline CDR1 reads SNHLY; CDR2 reads FYNNEI. V shed 6 bases and J 5 bases; nucleotides not matched to a gene: 7. This CDR3 is 14 amino acids long. DNA for the CDR3: TGTGCCAGCAGATTAACAGGGGATCATCAGCCCCAGCATTTT. It translates to CASRLTGDHQPQHF.

The chain combines TRBV28 with TRBJ1-4; D unclear. Per germline, CDR1 MDHEN and CDR2 SYDVKM. The CDR3 sequence is 16 residues long. V lost 5 bases to trimming and J lost 0 bases, with 13 bases between them. CDR3 DNA: TGTGCCAGCAGTCCCCTGAGCGGCGCAACTAATGAAAAACTGTTTTTT. Translating gives CASSPLSGATNEKLFF.

CDR3 sequence: CASSLYGGNTIYF. In DNA form, the CDR3 reads TGTGCCAGCAGTTTATACGGCGGAAACACCATATATTTT. The chain carries TRBV27 and TRBJ1-3; D gene unclear. Trimming left V 1 base short and J 4 bases short, with 5 bases between. The CDR3 spans 13 residues. Germline V gene data show CDR1 as MNHEY and CDR2 as SMNVEV (reference sequence).

The gene calls are TRBV18 and TRBJ1-3; TRBD1 matches 8 bases. With V trimmed by 3 bases and J by 0 bases, 4 bases remained unmatched. Germline CDR1 reads KGHSH; CDR2 reads LQKENI. The CDR3 covers 16 residues. The CDR3 is CASSPSGQVSGNTIYF. The CDR3 nucleotides read TGTGCCAGCTCACCGTCGGGACAGGTCTCTGGAAACACCATATATTTT.

CDR3 loop: CATRQGHLHSNQPQHF. In DNA, the CDR3 is TGTGCCACCAGACAGGGACACCTTCATAGCAATCAGCCCCAGCATTTT. The J gene is TRBJ1-5, the V gene TRBV19, with 7 nucleotides matching TRBD1. V gave up 10 bases and J gave up 0 bases; unmatched junction bases: 12. CDR1 and CDR2 from the germline V gene are LNHDA and SQIVND (reference sequence). This CDR3 has 16 amino acids.

The chain couples TRBV19 to TRBJ1-2; unclear D gene. V lost 4 bases and J 1 base, leaving 10 bases between the germline ends. The CDR3 covers 14 residues. Germline CDR1 reads LNHDA; CDR2 reads SQIVND (reference sequence). The CDR3 sequence is CASSRRDFNYGYTF. As DNA, the CDR3 is TGTGCCAGTAGTAGGAGGGATTTTAACTATGGCTACACCTTC.

The CDR3 loop reads CASSHGDRGPNTEAFF. DNA for the CDR3: TGTGCCAGCAGCCACGGGGACAGGGGACCGAACACTGAAGCTTTCTTT. V gene TRBV4-2 combines with J gene TRBJ1-1, with TRBD1 matching 10 bases. This CDR3 region has 16 residues. The J segment lost 1 base and the V segment lost 3 bases, leaving 5 bases of the junction unmatched. Germline V lookup: CDR1 LGHNA, CDR2 YNFKEQ.

The J gene is TRBJ1-2, the V gene TRBV28, with 8 bases aligning to TRBD1. V shed 6 bases, J shed 7 bases, and the junction held 13 bases outside the gene matches. The CDR3 consists of 15 residues. Germline values: CDR1 MDHEN, CDR2 SYDVKM. The CDR3 sequence: CASRPQGARLGGYTF. The CDR3 coding sequence is TGTGCCAGCAGACCGCAGGGGGCGCGTTTAGGTGGCTACACCTTC.

V usage is TRBV3-1 (or the pseudogene TRBV3-2) and J usage is TRBJ2-1; 9 bases are shared with TRBD2. Trimming at V came to 5 bases and at J to 6 bases, leaving 5 bases not matched to a gene. Germline V gene data show CDR1 as LGHDT and CDR2 as YNNKEL (reference sequence). The CDR3 covers 14 residues. The CDR3, as DNA: TGTGCCAGCAGCGGACTAGCGAGGTCCAATGAGCAGTTCTTC. Encoded protein: CASSGLARSNEQFF.

The chain recombines TRBV5-6 with TRBJ1-5, with D unresolved. V was trimmed by 3 bases and J by 4 bases, leaving 8 bases between them. From germline, CDR1 is SGHDT and CDR2 YYEEEE. The CDR3 has 13 amino acids. CDR3: CASSWTPNQPQHF. The CDR3 DNA follows: TGTGCCAGCAGCTGGACCCCTAATCAGCCCCAGCATTTT.

The chain couples TRBV20-1 to TRBJ1-2; no clear D gene. Germline V lookup: CDR1 DFQATT, CDR2 SNEGSKA (reference sequence). Trimming pared 3 bases from V and 2 bases from J, leaving 10 bases between. This CDR3 spans 13 amino acids. Here the CDR3 DNA reads TGCAGTGCTAGTCGTATCAGGAACTATGGCTACACCTTC. This sequence encodes CSASRIRNYGYTF.

This chain links TRBV7-3 with TRBJ1-6; D is perhaps TRBD1 (6 bases). The CDR3 covers 15 residues. The germline gives CDR1 SGHTA, CDR2 FQGTGA. Trimming stripped 2 bases from V and 6 bases from J, with 11 bases between. CDR3 amino acids: CASSLYGGLNSPLHF. For the CDR3, the DNA is TGTGCCAGCAGCTTATACGGGGGGCTTAATTCACCCCTCCACTTT.